These 32 T cell receptor beta chains originate from one sample sequenced in a study of cytomegalovirus exposure and HLA in healthy donors. PCR employed 60 Vbeta and 13 Jbeta primers. The table came from immunoSEQ multiplex PCR; TCRdb's copy has only in-frame clones and leaves some out. The sample records around 150,000 clones, around 65% being singletons. Source material: PBMCs. Every receptor here comes from a woman aged 55-75 years in good health and CMV-seronegative.

The chain has TRBV5-8 and TRBJ2-2; D might be TRBD2 (6 bases). V gave up 1 base and J gave up 2 bases, with 9 bases separating them. CDR3 length equals 15 residues. CDR1 SGHTS and CDR2 YDEGEE come from the germline V gene. The CDR3 sequence is CASSLTGGNTGELFF. The CDR3 region has the DNA TGTGCCAGCAGCTTGACCGGGGGAAACACCGGGGAGCTGTTTTTT. The variable domain in full, completed from reference TRBV5-8 and TRBJ2-2, reads EAGVTQSPTHLIKTRGQQATLRCSPISGHTSVYWYQQALGLGLQFLLWYDEGEERNRGNFPPRFSGRQFPNYSSELNVNALELEDSALYLCASSLTGGNTGELFFGEGSRLTVL.

Details on this clone: This sample includes further DNA sequences coding for the same CDR3. The CDR3 protein is CASSLAGGNEQFF. For the CDR3, the DNA is TGCGCCAGCAGCTTGGCCGGGGGGAATGAGCAGTTCTTC. This rearrangement joins TRBV5-1 to TRBJ2-1; 7 bases are a match to TRBD2. The length of the CDR3 is 13 residues. Germline CDR1 and CDR2: SGHRS and YFSETQ. The ends lost 0 bases at V and 7 bases at J; junction bases unmatched: 1.

This clone occurred many times. The rearrangement joins TRBV29-1 to TRBJ2-1, with 9 bases lining up with TRBD2. Germline V gene data show CDR1 as SQVTM and CDR2 as ANQGSEA. The CDR3 is made up of 15 amino acids. V lost 1 base and J lost 3; bases outside the gene matches: 4. CDR3 protein: CSVEVASGNYNEQFF. In DNA, the CDR3 is TGCAGCGTTGAAGTCGCTAGCGGGAACTACAATGAGCAGTTCTTC.

The chain combines TRBV7-6 with TRBJ2-3, with 10 bases fitting TRBD2. The CDR3 runs to 16 residues. The germline V gene has CDR1 SGHVS and CDR2 FNYEAQ. The trim removed 5 bases at V and 6 bases at J, leaving 11 bases unmatched. Here the CDR3 reads CASSHRKGLARDTQYF. In DNA, the CDR3 is TGTGCCAGCAGCCACCGTAAGGGACTAGCGAGGGATACGCAGTATTTT. Looking up the rest from reference TRBV7-6 and TRBJ2-3 gives the full variable domain: GAGVSQSPRYKVTKRGQDVALRCDPISGHVSLYWYRQALGQGPEFLTYFNYEAQQDKSGLPNDRFSAERPEGSISTLTIQRTEQRDSAMYRCASSHRKGLARDTQYFGPGTRLTVL.

This chain links TRBV19 with TRBJ2-5; D is perhaps TRBD1 (5 bases). V gave up 7 bases and J gave up 1 base, with 7 bases separating them. This CDR3 has 12 residues. Per germline, CDR1 LNHDA and CDR2 SQIVND (reference sequence). CDR3 amino acids: CASIGAQETQYF. In nucleotides, the CDR3 is TGTGCCAGTATAGGGGCCCAAGAGACCCAGTACTTC. Together with reference TRBV19 and TRBJ2-5, the CDR3 gives the full variable domain: DGGITQSPKYLFRKEGQNVTLSCEQNLNHDAMYWYRQDPGQGLRLIYYSQIVNDFQKGDIAEGYSVSREKKESFPLTVTSAQKNPTAFYLCASIGAQETQYFGPGTRLLVL.

There are a few counts of this clone. The V and J genes are TRBV6-6 and TRBJ1-6; weak D call: TRBD1 (6 bases). The germline V and J ends were trimmed by 11 bases and 4 bases, with 12 bases remaining between them. The germline V gene has CDR1 MNHNY and CDR2 SVGAGI (reference sequence). The CDR3 is 13 residues long. This chain's CDR3 is CASRGGYNSPLHF. The CDR3 coding sequence is TGTGCCTCCAGAGGGGGTTATAATTCACCCCTCCACTTT.

This clone was seen only a few times. The chain joins TRBV6-5 to TRBJ2-5, with 8 bases fitting TRBD1. The V gene end was trimmed by 7 bases and the J gene end by 4 bases; junction bases not matched to a gene: 2. This CDR3 contains 12 residues. Germline values: CDR1 MNHEY, CDR2 SVGAGI. For the CDR3, the DNA is TGTGCCAGCAACGGACAGGGAGAGACCCAGTACTTC. Protein: CASNGQGETQYF.

This clone was counted a few times. The V gene is TRBV5-1, the J gene TRBJ2-1, with 7 bases fitting TRBD1. This CDR3 region has 17 residues. V lost 2 bases to trimming and J lost 0 bases; unmatched junction nucleotides: 8. CDR1 is SGHRS and CDR2 is YFSETQ in the germline V gene. CDR3 amino acids: CASSFPLTGSSYNEQFF. CDR3 nucleotides: TGCGCCAGCAGCTTTCCACTGACAGGGAGCTCCTACAATGAGCAGTTCTTC. The whole variable domain, remainder taken from reference TRBV5-1 and TRBJ2-1, is KAGVTQTPRYLIKTRGQQVTLSCSPISGHRSVSWYQQTPGQGLQFLFEYFSETQRNKGNFPGRFSGRQFSNSRSEMNVSTLELGDSALYLCASSFPLTGSSYNEQFFGPGTRLTVL.

The J gene is TRBJ2-5, the V gene TRBV5-6; possibly TRBD2 for D (7 bases). The V end lost 6 bases, the J end lost 5 bases, and 20 bases lay between the germline ends. Germline-derived CDR1 and CDR2 are SGHDT and YYEEEE. The CDR3 is 15 residues long. CDR3 sequence (DNA): TGTGCCAGCACCCCCAGGACGGGGGGCATGGAGACCCAGTACTTC. Translated: CASTPRTGGMETQYF.

The V gene is TRBV9, the J gene TRBJ2-3; 11 bases fit TRBD2. Trimming took 7 bases from V and 5 from J; bases not matched to a gene: 12. Per germline, CDR1 SGDLS and CDR2 YYNGEE. The CDR3 spans 16 residues. For the CDR3, the DNA is TGTGCCAGCCTCCGGGGTAGCGGGGGGGCCCTAGATACGCAGTATTTT. Translation gives CASLRGSGGALDTQYF.

This clone turned up a few times. The chain employs TRBV21-1 and TRBJ2-5; TRBD2, the table's D call, was not compared with the DNA. TRBV21-1 is termed a pseudogene. The CDR3 has 18 amino acids. The CDR3 reads CASSKVLASGGQQETQYF. CDR3 coding DNA: TGTGCCAGCAGCAAAGTGTTGGCTAGCGGGGGACAACAAGAGACCCAGTACTTC.

This rearrangement joins TRBV5-4 to TRBJ2-1, with TRBD2 matching 10 bases. The germline V gene encodes CDR1 SGHNT and CDR2 YYREEE (reference sequence). Trimming took 4 bases from V and 6 from J; bases not matched to a gene: 7. The CDR3 runs 15 residues. CDR3 region: CASSPGTSASNEQFF. The CDR3, as DNA: TGTGCCAGCAGCCCCGGGACTAGCGCTTCCAATGAGCAGTTCTTC.

This chain connects TRBV19 to TRBJ2-1, with D possibly matching TRBD2 (6 bases). The CDR3 sequence is 13 residues long. V lost 3 bases and J lost 3, with 6 bases in between. Germline values: CDR1 LNHDA, CDR2 SQIVND (reference sequence). CDR3 residues: CASSMGGYNEQFF. The CDR3 DNA reads as TGTGCCAGTAGTATGGGGGGCTACAATGAGCAGTTCTTC.

V gene TRBV15 combines with J gene TRBJ2-7; the D is unclear. CDR3 size: 13 residues. Germline V lookup: CDR1 LNHNV, CDR2 YYDKDF (reference sequence). V was trimmed by 0 bases and J by 3 bases, leaving 6 bases between them. This CDR3 reads CATSREQFYEQYF. The DNA for the CDR3 is TGTGCCACCAGCAGAGAACAGTTCTACGAGCAGTACTTC.

Only one count was recorded for this clone. The chain is built from TRBV7-3 and TRBJ2-1; 15 bases are shared with TRBD2. The CDR3 totals 17 residues. Trimming removed 5 bases from V and 6 bases from J; junction bases left unmatched: 8. CDR1 is SGHTA and CDR2 is FQGTGA in the germline V gene. The CDR3 sequence: CASSRTSGRGGSNEQFF. In nucleotides, the CDR3 is TGTGCCAGCAGCCGGACTAGCGGGAGGGGAGGCTCCAATGAGCAGTTCTTC.

This clone was seen a few times. The gene calls are TRBV28 and TRBJ2-1; perhaps TRBD1 as D (5 bases). With 2 bases removed from V and 10 bases from J, the gap between germline ends came to 9 bases. Per germline, CDR1 MDHEN and CDR2 SYDVKM. The CDR3 has 12 residues. This CDR3 reads CASSLAWGEQFF. The CDR3 DNA reads as TGTGCCAGCAGTTTAGCCTGGGGCGAGCAGTTCTTC.

This clone was observed a single time. The rearrangement uses TRBV19 and TRBJ2-7; 9 positions agree with TRBD1. V lost 4 bases to trimming and J lost 5 bases; unmatched junction nucleotides: 3. Germline values: CDR1 LNHDA, CDR2 SQIVND (reference sequence). This CDR3 region has 13 residues. CDR3 DNA sequence: TGTGCCAGTAGTAGACAGGGGGTAGACGAGCAGTACTTC. This encodes CASSRQGVDEQYF.

In DNA form, the CDR3 reads TGCGCCAGTAGACAAGCTAATACTTTTAACTATGGCTACACCTTC. This translates into CASRQANTFNYGYTF. The chain employs TRBV5-1 and TRBJ1-2; D ambiguous. The germline gives CDR1 SGHRS, CDR2 YFSETQ. The CDR3 consists of 15 residues. V was clipped by 8 bases and J by 1 base, with 18 bases between them.

The rearrangement links TRBV6-6 to TRBJ2-5; 9 bases fit TRBD2. Trimming cost V 5 bases and J 3 bases; bases outside gene matches: 1. Germline V gene data show CDR1 as MNHNY and CDR2 as SVGAGI (reference sequence). This CDR3 contains 13 residues. CDR3 nucleotides: TGTGCCAGCAGTCGCGGGGGGGAAGAGACCCAGTACTTC. Its protein is CASSRGGEETQYF.

This clone appeared a few times. V usage is TRBV10-3 and J usage is TRBJ1-4; D unclear. Per germline, CDR1 ENHRY and CDR2 SYGVKD. The V end lost 3 bases, the J end lost 4 bases, and 9 bases lay between the germline ends. The CDR3 totals 14 residues. CDR3 region: CAISDGGSNEKLFF. CDR3 DNA: TGTGCCATCAGTGATGGTGGGAGTAATGAAAAACTGTTTTTT.

For the CDR3, the DNA is TGTGCCAGTACCACAGGACAGGCTGGCTACACCTTC. It is translated as CASTTGQAGYTF. The chain carries TRBV19 and TRBJ1-2; 7 bases line up with TRBD1. The germline V gene encodes CDR1 LNHDA and CDR2 SQIVND (reference sequence). This CDR3 is 12 amino acids long. The trim removed 7 bases at V and 7 bases at J, leaving 6 bases unmatched.

The chain carries TRBV7-9 and TRBJ2-5, with D perhaps matching TRBD2 (6 bases). This CDR3 has 14 amino acids. CDR1 is SEHNR and CDR2 is FQNEAQ in the germline V gene (reference sequence). The V end was cut by 1 base, the J end by 11 bases, with 17 bases between. CDR3 nucleotides: TGTGCCAGCAGCTTAGTAGCGCCGACGGGGGAGCAGTACTTC. This gives the protein CASSLVAPTGEQYF.

V is TRBV7-3 and J is TRBJ2-1; 8 bases are shared with TRBD1. There are 13 residues in the CDR3. Germline V lookup: CDR1 SGHTA, CDR2 FQGTGA. Germline trimming cut 4 bases from V and 9 bases from J; bases unmatched to any gene: 5. The CDR3 DNA reads TGTGCCAGCAGCTCTTCAGGGGGCGGTGAGCAGTTCTTC. It encodes CASSSSGGGEQFF.

This clone has just a few counts. This chain connects TRBV2 to TRBJ2-7, with D possibly TRBD2 on 6 matching bases. CDR3 length: 14 residues. V lost 0 bases and J lost 3, with 9 bases in between. The germline V gene has CDR1 SNHLY and CDR2 FYNNEI. This CDR3 is CASSEARGFYEQYF. CDR3 nucleotides: TGTGCCAGCAGTGAAGCGCGGGGTTTCTACGAGCAGTACTTC.

As for this clone: Germline and junction disagree at one end, which may indicate a read error. The chain combines TRBV4-3 with TRBJ2-7; 7 bases map to TRBD2. CDR3 size: 13 residues. Germline V lookup: CDR1 LGHNA, CDR2 YSLEER. The DNA of the CDR3 is TGCGCCAGCAGCCAAGATCCCGGCGGGGGAAAGCACTTC. Amino acids: CASSQDPGGGKHF.

The chain couples TRBV7-2 to TRBJ1-1, with D unresolved. V was cut by 0 bases and J by 9 bases, with 11 bases left in between. CDR3 length: 13 amino acids. Germline loops: CDR1 SGHTA, CDR2 FQGNSA. The CDR3 nucleotides read TGTGCCAGCAGCTTAGCGCGGGGAGGGAAAGCTTTCTTT. This sequence encodes CASSLARGGKAFF.

CDR3 DNA: TGTGCCAGCACCCTGGGACACCAGGGAGGCTACACCTTC. Translation: CASTLGHQGGYTF. The chain joins TRBV28 to TRBJ1-2; weak D call: TRBD1 (6 bases). Trimming pared 7 bases from V and 8 bases from J, leaving 17 bases between. Per germline, CDR1 MDHEN and CDR2 SYDVKM. This CDR3 contains 13 residues.

The chain recombines TRBV25-1 with TRBJ2-3; maybe TRBD1 (5 bases). Germline lookup yields CDR1 MGHDK and CDR2 SYGVNS. V lost 1 base and J lost 3, with 11 bases in between. The CDR3 runs 15 residues. The CDR3: CASSESRRGTDTQYF. As DNA, the CDR3 is TGTGCCAGCAGTGAATCTCGAAGGGGAACAGATACGCAGTATTTT. The variable domain in full, with the rest retrieved from reference TRBV25-1 and TRBJ2-3, is EADIYQTPRYLVIGTGKKITLECSQTMGHDKMYWYQQDPGMELHLIHYSYGVNSTEKGDLSSESTVSRIRTEHFPLTLESARPSHTSQYLCASSESRRGTDTQYFGPGTRLTVL.

This clone was found a few times. In nucleotides, the CDR3 is TGTGCCAGCAGTTGGGACTTGAACACCGGGGAGCTGTTTTTT. Its protein is CASSWDLNTGELFF. The chain links TRBV7-2 to TRBJ2-2, with a possible D match to TRBD2 (6 bases). The CDR3 sequence is 14 residues long. Germline-derived CDR1 and CDR2 are SGHTA and FQGNSA. V was cut by 6 bases and J by 1 base, with 9 bases left in between. Full variable domain (rest looked up from reference TRBV7-2 and TRBJ2-2): GAGVSQSPSNKVTEKGKDVELRCDPISGHTALYWYRQSLGQGLEFLIYFQGNSAPDKSGLPSDRFSAERTGGSVSTLTIQRTQQEDSAVYLCASSWDLNTGELFFGEGSRLTVL.

This clone was recorded many times. V is TRBV7-9 and J is TRBJ2-7; 10 bases are a match to TRBD2. CDR1 and CDR2 from the germline V gene are SEHNR and FQNEAQ (reference sequence). The CDR3 has 15 amino acids. Unmatched junction bases numbered 8, after V lost 3 bases and J lost 6 bases. This chain's CDR3 is CASSFGLAAPSEQYF. In DNA, the CDR3 is TGTGCCAGCAGCTTCGGACTAGCGGCGCCTTCCGAGCAGTACTTC. Together with reference TRBV7-9 and TRBJ2-7, the CDR3 gives the full variable domain: DTGVSQNPRHKITKRGQNVTFRCDPISEHNRLYWYRQTLGQGPEFLTYFQNEAQLEKSRLLSDRFSAERPKGSFSTLEIQRTEQGDSAMYLCASSFGLAAPSEQYFGPGTRLTVT.

CDR3 protein: CASGPPYEQYF. In nucleotides, the CDR3 is TGTGCCAGCGGCCCCCCCTACGAGCAGTACTTC. The chain is built from TRBV28 and TRBJ2-7, with D hard to call. CDR1 and CDR2 from the germline V gene are MDHEN and SYDVKM. V dropped 8 bases and J dropped 2 bases, with 7 bases sitting between them. CDR3 length equals 11 residues. The complete variable domain, with remaining parts taken from reference TRBV28 and TRBJ2-7, reads DVKVTQSSRYLVKRTGEKVFLECVQDMDHENMFWYRQDPGLGLRLIYFSYDVKMKEKGDIPEGYSVSREKKERFSLILESASTNQTSMYLCASGPPYEQYFGPGTRLTVT.

This CDR3 is CASSWSSGRRGEQYF. For the CDR3, the DNA is TGTGCCAGCAGTTGGAGTAGCGGGAGAAGGGGGGAGCAGTACTTC. The chain carries TRBV28 and TRBJ2-5; 9 positions match TRBD2. V shed 4 bases and J 11 bases; nucleotides not matched to a gene: 14. CDR3 size: 15 residues. Per germline, CDR1 MDHEN and CDR2 SYDVKM.